What follows are 19 T cell receptor beta chains derived from one specimen sequenced in a study of identical twins. TCRdb re-called the 5' RACE reads through MiXCR, storing one row per CDR3 protein. The table records fewer than 500,000 distinct CDR3 sequences, approximately 24% of them present only once. These records were also assigned to another study, of T cells expressing NK-cell markers.

Sequences were obtained from CD4+ T cells sorted from blood. The receptor set was obtained from a woman in her late teens or twenties in good health.

This clonotype has just a few counts. The genes are TRBV9 and TRBJ2-1, with a weak D call TRBD2 (5 bases). This CDR3 is 18 amino acids long. Germline V gives CDR1 SGDLS, CDR2 YYNGEE. The V end lost 0 bases, the J end lost 7 bases, and 23 bases lay between the germline ends. CDR3 in amino acids: CASSVVGSPQPGTNEQFF. CDR3 nucleotides: TGTGCCAGCAGCGTAGTAGGAAGCCCACAACCGGGAACGAATGAGCAGTTCTTC.

The chain combines TRBV7-9 with TRBJ1-4; possibly TRBD1 for D (6 bases). V lost 5 bases to trimming and J lost 3 bases, with 13 bases between them. The CDR3 has 15 amino acids. Germline CDR1 SEHNR, CDR2 FQNEAQ (reference sequence). CDR3 residues: CASSGYRAANEKLFF. The CDR3 bases are TGTGCCAGCAGCGGGTACAGGGCGGCTAATGAAAAACTGTTTTTT.

This clonotype occurred a few times. The chain carries TRBV6-5 and TRBJ2-7; D ambiguous. The germline gives CDR1 MNHEY, CDR2 SVGAGI. CDR3 length equals 15 residues. V shed 2 bases and J shed 6 bases, with 17 bases lying between them. This CDR3 reads CASSYTDLTLGEQYF. The CDR3 nucleotides are TGTGCCAGCAGTTACACCGACTTGACCCTTGGCGAGCAGTACTTC.

The rearrangement joins TRBV30 to TRBJ1-1; D gene unclear. With 4 bases removed from V and 8 bases from J, the gap between germline ends came to 11 bases. CDR1 and CDR2 from the germline V gene are GTSNPN and SVGIG (reference sequence). The CDR3 is 11 residues long. CDR3 in amino acids: CAWKRNWEAFF. CDR3 coding DNA: TGTGCCTGGAAACGGAATTGGGAAGCTTTCTTT. Full variable domain (missing parts from reference TRBV30 and TRBJ1-1): SQTIHQWPATLVQPVGSPLSLECTVEGTSNPNLYWYRQAAGRGLQLLFYSVGIGQISSEVPQNLSASRPQDRQFILSSKKLLLSDSGFYLCAWKRNWEAFFGQGTRLTVV.

This clonotype was seen a few times. The rearrangement joins TRBV7-3 to TRBJ1-1; D is possibly TRBD1 (5 bases). The CDR3 is 15 residues long. Trimming took off 5 bases at V and 0 bases at J, with 13 bases between the two ends. The germline CDR1 and CDR2 sequences are SGHTA and FQGTGA. The DNA for the CDR3 is TGTGCCAGCAGCCTAGAAGGGGTCATGAACACTGAAGCTTTCTTT. Translation: CASSLEGVMNTEAFF.

A note on this clonotype: A read error may produce the germline difference seen at one junction end. CDR3 region: CASSPDRINLPLHF. The CDR3 DNA reads TGCGCCAGCAGCCCGGATAGGATAAATTTACCCCTCCACTTT. This chain links TRBV4-1 with TRBJ1-6, with D unclear. Germline V gene sequence: CDR1 MGHRA, CDR2 YSYEKL. CDR3 length equals 14 residues.

This clonotype was detected only a few times. The gene calls are TRBV20-1 and TRBJ1-1; D is uncertain. V lost 5 bases and J 1 base, leaving 5 bases between the germline ends. Germline assignment: CDR1 DFQATT and CDR2 SNEGSKA (reference sequence). The length of the CDR3 is 11 residues. The CDR3 DNA sequence: TGCAGTGCTCAAAAGAACACTGAAGCTTTCTTT. Protein: CSAQKNTEAFF.

In its sample, this clonotype was seen many times. The J gene is TRBJ1-5, the V gene TRBV6-8; no firm D call. Per germline, CDR1 MNHGY and CDR2 SAAAGT. Trimming removed 9 bases from V and 1 base from J, with 4 bases in between. The CDR3 is 11 amino acids. CDR3 bases: TGTGCCAGATGGAGCAATCAGCCCCAGCATTTT. Amino acid sequence: CARWSNQPQHF.

V usage is TRBV20-1 and J usage is TRBJ1-4; a possible D gene is TRBD1 (5 bases). This CDR3 contains 14 residues. CDR1 and CDR2 from the germline V gene are DFQATT and SNEGSKA (reference sequence). V lost 7 bases, J lost 7 bases, and 19 bases lay in between. The CDR3 DNA is TGCAGTGTTACAAGGTTCGGGGCCCTTGAAAAACTGTTTTTT. Protein sequence: CSVTRFGALEKLFF.

This clonotype was recorded a few times. V gene TRBV29-1 combines with J gene TRBJ2-5; 8 bases are shared with TRBD1. Germline CDR1 is SQVTM and CDR2 is ANQGSEA. After removal of 6 bases from V and 4 bases from J, the junction contained 7 bases not matched to a gene. This CDR3 has 13 residues. CDR3 sequence reads: CSVVRQGRETQYF. The CDR3 DNA follows: TGCAGCGTCGTAAGACAGGGGCGAGAGACCCAGTACTTC.

J is TRBJ2-2 and V is TRBV12-3 or TRBV12-4; 14 bases fit TRBD2. CDR3 length: 17 residues. V was clipped by 6 bases and J by 7 bases; unmatched bases: 10. The CDR3 loop is CASSPGTSGSQGGELFF. The DNA of the CDR3 is TGTGCCAGCAGCCCGGGGACTAGCGGGAGCCAGGGCGGGGAGCTGTTTTTT.

This clonotype was seen more than once but under ten times. The CDR3 DNA sequence: TGCGCCAGCAGCCGGACGTCTTCCTACGAGCAGTACTTC. This gives the protein CASSRTSSYEQYF. This sequence joins TRBV5-1 and TRBJ2-7, with D unclear. The V and J ends lost 4 bases and 1 base respectively, with 9 bases between them. Germline CDR1 SGHRS, CDR2 YFSETQ. The length of the CDR3 is 13 residues. The variable domain in full, with the rest retrieved from reference TRBV5-1 and TRBJ2-7, is KAGVTQTPRYLIKTRGQQVTLSCSPISGHRSVSWYQQTPGQGLQFLFEYFSETQRNKGNFPGRFSGRQFSNSRSEMNVSTLELGDSALYLCASSRTSSYEQYFGPGTRLTVT.

The chain couples TRBV29-1 to TRBJ1-1, with a tentative D call TRBD1 (5 bases). Germline CDR1 SQVTM, CDR2 ANQGSEA. The CDR3 spans 14 residues. Trimming stripped 4 bases from V and 0 bases from J, with 12 bases between. The CDR3: CSVVGHRMNTEAFF. The CDR3 DNA sequence: TGCAGCGTTGTAGGACATAGGATGAACACTGAAGCTTTCTTT.

This clonotype was counted a few times. The chain is built from TRBV11-2 and TRBJ2-1; TRBD1 matches 7 bases. CDR1 SGHAT and CDR2 FQNNGV come from the germline V gene. The trim removed 5 bases at V and 6 bases at J, leaving 13 bases unmatched. The length of the CDR3 is 16 residues. Here the CDR3 reads CASSTRQGRKGNEQFF. In nucleotides, the CDR3 is TGTGCCAGCAGCACCCGACAGGGACGAAAGGGCAATGAGCAGTTCTTC.

The V and J genes are TRBV3-1 and TRBJ2-4; D unresolved. This CDR3 region has 13 residues. V was trimmed by 2 bases and J by 9 bases, leaving 11 bases between them. Germline V CDR1 and CDR2: LGHDT, YNNKEL (reference sequence). The CDR3 spells CASSQTRVGIQYF. In nucleotides, the CDR3 is TGTGCCAGCAGCCAAACACGAGTTGGCATTCAGTACTTC.

V usage is TRBV6-4 and J usage is TRBJ2-5, with D possibly matching TRBD1 (6 bases). V was cut by 6 bases and J by 2 bases, with 19 bases left in between. This CDR3 region has 16 residues. The germline V gene encodes CDR1 MRHNA and CDR2 SNTAGT. The CDR3 DNA reads TGTGCCAGCAGCCCCCTGGAGCAGGGGAAACAAGAGACCCAGTACTTC. This translates into CASSPLEQGKQETQYF.

This clonotype has just a few counts. The J gene is TRBJ2-1, the V gene TRBV20-1; TRBD2 matches 8 bases. This CDR3 is 14 amino acids long. V was clipped by 5 bases and J by 0 bases; unmatched bases: 3. CDR1 is DFQATT, CDR2 SNEGSKA, per germline (reference sequence). In DNA, the CDR3 is TGCAGTGCTCCCGGGACTAGCTCCTACAATGAGCAGTTCTTC. Its translation: CSAPGTSSYNEQFF.

This clonotype was counted ten times or more. This chain uses TRBV5-1 with TRBJ2-7; tentative D call: TRBD2 (6 bases). CDR1 and CDR2 (germline): SGHRS, YFSETQ. The V end was cut by 4 bases, the J end by 0 bases, with 14 bases between. CDR3 length: 15 residues. The CDR3 region has the DNA TGCGCCAGCAGCCAGGTGGGGGGACGCTCCTACGAGCAGTACTTC. It codes for CASSQVGGRSYEQYF.

The CDR3 DNA sequence: TGTGCCAGCTCATCGACGGTGAATTATGGCTACACCTTC. Amino acids: CASSSTVNYGYTF. V gene TRBV18 combines with J gene TRBJ1-2; D ambiguous. The CDR3 consists of 13 residues. V was clipped by 5 bases and J by 5 bases, with 12 bases between them. Germline CDR1 and CDR2: KGHSH and LQKENI.